The 25 T cell receptor beta chains in this list originate from one sample, sequenced in a study of T cell repertoires in cytomegalovirus infection. TCRdb used MiXCR to reprocess the reads, holding one entry per CDR3 protein. The sample carries 800,000 to 950,000 distinct CDR3 sequences, 32% recorded once. No cognate antigen is known for these TCRs. The sample was cultured CD8+ T cells from PBMCs, taken from culture after CMV antigen stimulation. These receptors were obtained from a human donor in good health (CMV status not recorded). Some clones in this sample may be carry-over from other donors' samples.

This rearrangement joins TRBV27 to TRBJ1-2; 9 bases map to TRBD1. The CDR3 consists of 15 residues. From germline, CDR1 is MNHEY and CDR2 SMNVEV (reference sequence). The V segment lost 2 bases and the J segment 4 bases; nucleotides outside the gene matches: 5. The CDR3 region has the DNA TGTGCCAGCAGTTTAAATACAGGGGGCAGCTATGGCTACACCTTC. Protein sequence: CASSLNTGGSYGYTF.

The sample holds a few counts of this clonotype. CDR3 protein: CSARDRVYGYTF. The CDR3 DNA reads as TGCAGTGCTAGGGACAGGGTTTATGGCTACACCTTC. The rearrangement links TRBV20-1 to TRBJ1-2; the match to TRBD1 covers 8 bases. The CDR3 consists of 12 residues. J gave up 5 bases and V 3 bases, and 2 bases lay outside the gene matches. Germline V gene lookup returns CDR1 DFQATT and CDR2 SNEGSKA (reference sequence).

This clonotype was detected ten times or more. The chain joins TRBV6-2 or TRBV6-3 to TRBJ2-3; a possible D gene is TRBD2 (6 bases). V shed 7 bases and J shed 2 bases, with 13 bases lying between them. Per the germline V gene, CDR1 is MNHEY and CDR2 is SVGEGT. The CDR3 length is 14 residues. In nucleotides, the CDR3 is TGTGCCAGCATCTCCCGGGAGTCCACAGATACGCAGTATTTT. Protein: CASISRESTDTQYF.

This clonotype occurred many times. The gene calls are TRBV7-3 and TRBJ2-5; D perhaps matches TRBD1 (5 bases). The CDR3 is 14 residues long. Trimming removed 5 bases from V and 2 bases from J, with 12 bases in between. Germline V gives CDR1 SGHTA, CDR2 FQGTGA. The CDR3 nucleotides are TGTGCCAGCAGCCCCGCAGGGAATCAAGAGACCCAGTACTTC. It specifies CASSPAGNQETQYF.

V and J are TRBV6-2 or TRBV6-3 and TRBJ1-2; D is perhaps TRBD1 (5 bases). Trimming removed 2 bases from V and 6 bases from J, with 22 bases in between. Germline CDR1 is MNHEY and CDR2 is SVGEGT. The CDR3 runs to 17 residues. CDR3 loop: CASSYLRPSLPGHGYTF. CDR3 bases: TGTGCCAGCAGTTACCTAAGGCCGAGTCTCCCGGGACATGGCTACACCTTC.

DNA of the CDR3: TGTGCCGACACAGGGCAGAATGAGCAGTTCTTC. Translated, it gives CADTGQNEQFF. The rearrangement uses TRBV2 and TRBJ2-1, with D tentatively TRBD1 (6 bases). Germline V CDR1 and CDR2: SNHLY, FYNNEI. Trimming removed 11 bases from V and 7 bases from J, with 12 bases in between. CDR3 length equals 11 residues.

The chain employs TRBV15 and TRBJ1-5; D remains ambiguous. V was cut by 4 bases and J by 0 bases, with 7 bases left in between. The CDR3 has 14 amino acids. CDR1 LNHNV and CDR2 YYDKDF come from the germline V gene (reference sequence). The CDR3 spells CATSTDASNQPQHF. CDR3 DNA: TGTGCCACCAGCACGGACGCTAGCAATCAGCCCCAGCATTTT.

This clonotype was observed at least ten times. This chain joins TRBV12-3 or TRBV12-4 and TRBJ2-7, with D possibly being TRBD1 or TRBD2 (6 bases each). CDR3 length: 14 amino acids. The germline V and J ends were trimmed by 0 bases and 5 bases, with 11 bases remaining between them. The CDR3 here is CASSLAGGPNEQYF. The CDR3 DNA follows: TGTGCCAGCAGTTTAGCCGGGGGCCCCAACGAGCAGTACTTC.

The chain joins TRBV5-6 to TRBJ1-3; D not certain. The germline gives CDR1 SGHDT, CDR2 YYEEEE. This CDR3 contains 15 residues. Trimming took off 0 bases at V and 0 bases at J, with 7 bases between the two ends. In nucleotides, the CDR3 is TGTGCCAGCAGCTTGGAAGGAAACTCTGGAAACACCATATATTTT. The encoded protein is CASSLEGNSGNTIYF.

This clonotype was detected many times. The chain couples TRBV7-8 to TRBJ2-5; no firm D call. Trimming shortened V by 0 bases and J by 1 base, and 6 bases separated the two germline ends. CDR1 is SGHVS, CDR2 FQNEAQ, per germline. The CDR3 covers 14 residues. The CDR3 sequence is CASSLASLQETQYF. Written as DNA, the CDR3 is TGTGCCAGCAGCTTAGCGAGCCTCCAAGAGACCCAGTACTTC. Supplemented by reference TRBV7-8 and TRBJ2-5, the full variable domain reads GAGVSQSPRYKVAKRGQDVALRCDPISGHVSLFWYQQALGQGPEFLTYFQNEAQLDKSGLPSDRFFAERPEGSVSTLKIQRTQQEDSAVYLCASSLASLQETQYFGPGTRLLVL.

A word on this clonotype: An end of the junction does not agree with germline; a read error may underlie this. The chain is built from TRBV11-3 and TRBJ2-7; 14 nucleotides agree with TRBD2. Germline CDR1 and CDR2: SGHNT and YENEEA. The CDR3 extends over 17 amino acids. DNA of the CDR3: TGTCCCAGCAGCTCAGAAAGCGGACTAGCGGGGGGCCACGAGCAGTACTTC. This gives the protein CPSSSESGLAGGHEQYF.

This clonotype turned up a few times. V and J are TRBV2 and TRBJ2-1, with a weak D call TRBD2 (6 bases). The ends were cut back, 0 bases at V and 5 bases at J, with 14 bases in the middle. CDR3 length: 16 residues. Looked up from germline, CDR1 is SNHLY and CDR2 is FYNNEI. As DNA, the CDR3 is TGTGCCAGCAGTGAAGCAAGCCTAGCGCTTAACAATGAGCAGTTCTTC. It yields the protein CASSEASLALNNEQFF.

This chain uses TRBV6-6 with TRBJ2-1, with TRBD1 matching over 8 bases. Germline lookup yields CDR1 MNHNY and CDR2 SVGAGI (reference sequence). With 0 bases clipped from V and 7 bases from J, the junction kept 17 bases outside the gene matches. This CDR3 has 19 residues. Here the CDR3 reads CASSYSPSPTGVMDNEQFF. The CDR3, as DNA: TGTGCCAGCAGTTACTCCCCCTCTCCGACAGGGGTAATGGATAATGAGCAGTTCTTC.

This clonotype came up a few times. An end of the junction does not agree with germline; a read error may underlie this. The V gene is TRBV7-7, the J gene TRBJ2-2, with a weak D call TRBD2 (5 bases). Germline V lookup: CDR1 SSHAT, CDR2 FNYEAQ (reference sequence). CDR3 size: 17 residues. CDR3 region: CASSSTEPGSHTGELFF. The CDR3 bases are TGTGCTAGCAGCTCGACTGAGCCGGGGAGTCACACCGGGGAGCTGTTTTTT.

This clonotype was picked up many times. The V call is TRBV7-2, the J call TRBJ2-1; 13 bases fit TRBD2. V dropped 4 bases and J dropped 3; count of bases not matched to a gene: 3. The length of the CDR3 is 16 residues. Germline CDR1 and CDR2: SGHTA and FQGNSA. The CDR3 nucleotides are TGTGCCAGCAGCTGGACTAGCGGGGGAAACTACAATGAGCAGTTCTTC. It translates to CASSWTSGGNYNEQFF.

The rearrangement joins TRBV12-5 to TRBJ1-2; 9 bases match TRBD1. This CDR3 has 15 amino acids. Per the germline V gene, CDR1 is LGHNT and CDR2 is FRNRAP. After removal of 3 bases from V and 6 bases from J, the junction contained 8 bases not matched to a gene. CDR3 residues: CASGFAGGTGHGYTF. CDR3 DNA sequence: TGTGCTAGTGGTTTCGCGGGGGGGACAGGGCATGGCTACACCTTC.

This chain connects TRBV6-5 to TRBJ2-1, with TRBD2 matching 7 bases. The CDR3 is 13 amino acids. The germline V gene has CDR1 MNHEY and CDR2 SVGAGI. Trimming took 7 bases from V and 7 from J; bases not matched to a gene: 7. The CDR3 protein is CASTPGLPNEQFF. The CDR3 DNA follows: TGTGCCAGCACCCCGGGACTACCGAATGAGCAGTTCTTC.

This chain uses TRBV5-4 with TRBJ2-2; 7 bases line up with TRBD2. Germline trimming cut 7 bases from V and 5 bases from J; bases unmatched to any gene: 5. The CDR3 spans 13 residues. CDR1 is SGHNT and CDR2 is YYREEE in the germline V gene (reference sequence). CDR3 loop: CASWGGGTGELFF. For the CDR3, the DNA is TGTGCCAGCTGGGGGGGAGGAACCGGGGAGCTGTTTTTT.

The chain employs TRBV29-1 and TRBJ2-5, with 9 nucleotides matching TRBD2. CDR3 size: 17 residues. Per germline, CDR1 SQVTM and CDR2 ANQGSEA. V trimming: 0 bases; J trimming: 2 bases; junction bases outside the gene matches: 10. The CDR3 sequence is CSVEDWLAGNPQETQYF. The CDR3 DNA follows: TGCAGCGTTGAAGATTGGCTAGCGGGAAACCCGCAAGAGACCCAGTACTTC. Based on the CDR3 plus reference TRBV29-1 and TRBJ2-5, the full variable domain is SAVISQKPSRDICQRGTSLTIQCQVDSQVTMMFWYRQQPGQSLTLIATANQGSEATYESGFVIDKFPISRPNLTFSTLTVSNMSPEDSSIYLCSVEDWLAGNPQETQYFGPGTRLLVL.

This clonotype occurred many times. The chain employs TRBV25-1 and TRBJ1-6, with TRBD1 as a possible D gene (5 bases). Looked up from germline, CDR1 is MGHDK and CDR2 is SYGVNS. V shed 3 bases and J shed 0 bases, with 9 bases lying between them. This CDR3 has 16 amino acids. DNA of the CDR3: TGTGCCAGCAGTGACCGACAGAGCTCCTATAATTCACCCCTCCACTTT. This sequence encodes CASSDRQSSYNSPLHF.

The chain links TRBV6-1 to TRBJ1-3; D might be TRBD1 (6 bases). The CDR3 loop spans 16 amino acids. V was trimmed by 5 bases and J by 0 bases, leaving 14 bases between them. Germline V gives CDR1 MNHNS, CDR2 SASEGT. For the CDR3, the DNA is TGTGCCAGCAGTTTGACCCCAGGGGCCTCTGGAAACACCATATATTTT. Encoded protein: CASSLTPGASGNTIYF.

This clonotype was detected a few times. This chain uses TRBV28 with TRBJ2-1, with TRBD2 identical over 9 bases. Trimming took 4 bases from V and 5 from J; bases not matched to a gene: 9. The CDR3 spans 16 residues. Germline CDR1 MDHEN, CDR2 SYDVKM. CDR3 sequence (DNA): TGTGCCAGCAGTTCCCCAGGGACTAGCAGCGACAATGAGCAGTTCTTC. This encodes CASSSPGTSSDNEQFF.

The sample holds a few counts of this clonotype. The chain has TRBV6-5 and TRBJ2-7, with TRBD2 matching 7 bases. With V trimmed by 0 bases and J by 6 bases, 2 bases remained unmatched. This CDR3 has 13 amino acids. Germline V lookup: CDR1 MNHEY, CDR2 SVGAGI. The CDR3 here is CASSYSREGEQYV. The CDR3 coding sequence is TGTGCCAGCAGTTACTCGAGGGAGGGCGAGCAGTACGTC.

The V and J genes are TRBV15 and TRBJ2-2; TRBD1 agrees at 11 bases. From germline, CDR1 is LNHNV and CDR2 YYDKDF (reference sequence). The CDR3 runs 16 residues. The V segment lost 3 bases and the J segment 6 bases; nucleotides outside the gene matches: 6. CDR3 bases: TGTGCCACCAGCAGGAAACCGGGACAGGGGGCCGGGGAGCTGTTTTTT. Its translation is CATSRKPGQGAGELFF.

This rearrangement joins TRBV6-1 to TRBJ2-5; D gene ambiguous. The CDR3 covers 13 residues. CDR1 is MNHNS, CDR2 SASEGT, per germline. V was cut by 2 bases and J by 2 bases, with 6 bases left in between. CDR3 loop: CASSESEQETQYF. As DNA, the CDR3 is TGTGCCAGCAGTGAATCTGAACAAGAGACCCAGTACTTC.